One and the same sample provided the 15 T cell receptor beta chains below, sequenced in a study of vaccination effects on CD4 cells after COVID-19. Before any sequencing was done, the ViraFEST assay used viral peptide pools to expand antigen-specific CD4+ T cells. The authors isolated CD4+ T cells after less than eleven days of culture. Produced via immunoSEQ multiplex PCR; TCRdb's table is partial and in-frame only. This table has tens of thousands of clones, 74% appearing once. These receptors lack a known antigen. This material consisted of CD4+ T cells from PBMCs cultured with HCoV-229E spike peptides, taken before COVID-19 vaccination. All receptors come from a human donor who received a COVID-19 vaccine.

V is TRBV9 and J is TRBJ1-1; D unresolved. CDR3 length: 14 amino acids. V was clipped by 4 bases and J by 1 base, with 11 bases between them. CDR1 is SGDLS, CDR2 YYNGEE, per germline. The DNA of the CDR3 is TGTGCCAGCAGCCCGACTTCTGGGAACACTGAAGCTTTCTTT. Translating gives CASSPTSGNTEAFF.

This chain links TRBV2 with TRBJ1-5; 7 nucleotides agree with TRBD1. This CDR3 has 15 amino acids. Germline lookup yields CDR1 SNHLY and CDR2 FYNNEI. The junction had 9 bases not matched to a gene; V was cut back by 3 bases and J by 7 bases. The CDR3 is CASSDDDRERQPQHF. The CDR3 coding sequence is TGTGCCAGCAGTGATGATGACAGGGAGAGGCAGCCCCAGCATTTT.

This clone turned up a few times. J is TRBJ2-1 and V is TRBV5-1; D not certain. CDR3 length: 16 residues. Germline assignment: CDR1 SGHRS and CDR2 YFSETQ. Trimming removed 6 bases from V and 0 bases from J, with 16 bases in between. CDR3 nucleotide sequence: TGCGCCAGCACCCCTATGGGTCCCGTCTCCTACAATGAGCAGTTCTTC. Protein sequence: CASTPMGPVSYNEQFF.

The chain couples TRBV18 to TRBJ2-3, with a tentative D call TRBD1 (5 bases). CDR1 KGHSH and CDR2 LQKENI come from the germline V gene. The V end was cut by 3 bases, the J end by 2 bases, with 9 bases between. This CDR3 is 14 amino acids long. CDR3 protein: CASSPQGHTDTQYF. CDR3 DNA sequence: TGTGCCAGCTCACCCCAGGGCCACACAGATACGCAGTATTTT.

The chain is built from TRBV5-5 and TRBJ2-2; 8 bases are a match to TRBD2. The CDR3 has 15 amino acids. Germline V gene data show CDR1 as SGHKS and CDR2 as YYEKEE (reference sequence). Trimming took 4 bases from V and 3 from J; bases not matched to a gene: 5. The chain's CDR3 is CASSPRGADTGELFF. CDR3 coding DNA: TGTGCCAGCAGCCCGCGGGGGGCGGACACCGGGGAGCTGTTTTTT. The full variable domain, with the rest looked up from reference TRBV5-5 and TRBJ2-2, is DAGVTQSPTHLIKTRGQQVTLRCSPISGHKSVSWYQQVLGQGPQFIFQYYEKEERGRGNFPDRFSARQFPNYSSELNVNALLLGDSALYLCASSPRGADTGELFFGEGSRLTVL.

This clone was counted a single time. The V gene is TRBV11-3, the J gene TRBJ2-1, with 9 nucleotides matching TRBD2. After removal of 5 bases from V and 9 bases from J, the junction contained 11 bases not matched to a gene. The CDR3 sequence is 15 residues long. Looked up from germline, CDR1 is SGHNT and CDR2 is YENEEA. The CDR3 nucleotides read TGTGCCAGCAGCAAGCGGGCTAGCGGGGCCCCTGAGCAGTTCTTC. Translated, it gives CASSKRASGAPEQFF.

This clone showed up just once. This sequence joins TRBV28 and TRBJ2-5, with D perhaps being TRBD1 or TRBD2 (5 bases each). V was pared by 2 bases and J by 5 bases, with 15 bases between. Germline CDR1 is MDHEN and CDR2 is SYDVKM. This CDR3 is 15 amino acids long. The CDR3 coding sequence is TGTGCCAGCAGTTTACCCGGGACGGCGCGTGAGACCCAGTACTTC. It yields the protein CASSLPGTARETQYF.

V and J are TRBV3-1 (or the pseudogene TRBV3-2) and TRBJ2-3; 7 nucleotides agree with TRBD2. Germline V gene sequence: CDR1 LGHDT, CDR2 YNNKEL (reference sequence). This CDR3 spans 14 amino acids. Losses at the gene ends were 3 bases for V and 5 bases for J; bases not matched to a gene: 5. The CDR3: CASSHGGGVDTQYF. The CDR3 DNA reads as TGTGCCAGCAGCCACGGCGGGGGAGTAGATACGCAGTATTTT.

The CDR3 DNA is TGCGCCAGTAGGGAAGGTTCGAACACCGGGGAGCTGTTTTTT. Its translation: CASREGSNTGELFF. The chain couples TRBV10-1 to TRBJ2-2; D uncertain. In germline, CDR1 is WNHNN, CDR2 SYGVQD (reference sequence). This CDR3 is built from 14 residues. The V end was cut by 9 bases, the J end by 0 bases, with 11 bases between.

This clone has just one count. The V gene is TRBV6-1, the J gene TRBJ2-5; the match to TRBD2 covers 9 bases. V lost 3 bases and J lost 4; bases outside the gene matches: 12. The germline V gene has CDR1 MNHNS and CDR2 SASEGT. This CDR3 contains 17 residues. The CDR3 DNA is TGTGCCAGCAGTGACGCCCCGCGGGGGGGCGGTGGAGAGACCCAGTACTTC. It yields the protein CASSDAPRGGGGETQYF.

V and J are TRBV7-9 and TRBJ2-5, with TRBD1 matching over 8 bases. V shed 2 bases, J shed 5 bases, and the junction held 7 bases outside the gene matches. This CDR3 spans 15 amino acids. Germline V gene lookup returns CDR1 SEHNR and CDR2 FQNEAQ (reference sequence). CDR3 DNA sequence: TGTGCCAGCAGCTTACTAGGACAGGGCGGGGAGACCCAGTACTTC. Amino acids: CASSLLGQGGETQYF.

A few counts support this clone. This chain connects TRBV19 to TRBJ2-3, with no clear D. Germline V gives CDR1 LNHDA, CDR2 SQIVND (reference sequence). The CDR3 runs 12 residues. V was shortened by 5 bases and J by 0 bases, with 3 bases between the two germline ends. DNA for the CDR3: TGTGCCAGTAGTTTCAGCACAGATACGCAGTATTTT. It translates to CASSFSTDTQYF.

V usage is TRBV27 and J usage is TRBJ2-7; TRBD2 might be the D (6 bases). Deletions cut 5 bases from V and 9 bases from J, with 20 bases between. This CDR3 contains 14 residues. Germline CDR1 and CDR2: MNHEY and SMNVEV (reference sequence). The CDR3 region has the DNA TGTGCCAGCAGTCTCACCCGGGACTCCGCGGGGCAGTACGTC. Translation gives CASSLTRDSAGQYV.

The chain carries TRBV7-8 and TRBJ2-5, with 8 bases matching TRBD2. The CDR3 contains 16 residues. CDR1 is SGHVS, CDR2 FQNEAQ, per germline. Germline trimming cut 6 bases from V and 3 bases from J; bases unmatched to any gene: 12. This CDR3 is CASSFVGSGEKETQYF. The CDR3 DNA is TGTGCCAGCAGTTTCGTTGGTAGCGGGGAAAAAGAGACCCAGTACTTC.

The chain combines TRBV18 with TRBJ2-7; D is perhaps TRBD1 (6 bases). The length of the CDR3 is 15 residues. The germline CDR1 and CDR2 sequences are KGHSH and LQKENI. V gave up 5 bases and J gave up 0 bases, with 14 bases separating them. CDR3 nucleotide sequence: TGTGCCAGCTCAAGCGACAGGTTGAGCTCCTACGAGCAGTACGTC. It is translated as CASSSDRLSSYEQYV.